A selection of T cell receptor beta chains follows, all from one sample in a study of PD-L1 blockade in urothelial cancer. Profiling relied on immunoSEQ multiplex PCR, and the TCRdb table lists in-frame clones only, not all of them. The repertoire includes about 48,000 clones, about 86% of them detected once, and 8% to 13% sits in the top ten. Material: PBMCs, obtained around atezolizumab (anti-PD-L1) treatment. These TCRs come from a man between 60 and 75 years old with urothelial cancer. Both conserved end residues are part of each CDR3. D genes are given only for firm matches. Some rows have no size entry. The others give once, few or many, or a class for an expanded clone.

abundance: -
j_gene: TRBJ2-7
v_gene: TRBV2
d_gene: TRBD2
CDR3nt: TGTGCCAGCAGAAGTAGCGGGGGGGGCTACGAGCAGTACTTC
CDR3aa: CASRSSGGGYEQYF

abundance: -
j_gene: TRBJ1-3
v_gene: TRBV29-1
d_gene: -
CDR3nt: TGCAGCGCCCTTGCGGGCTCTGGAAACACCATATATTTT
CDR3aa: CSALAGSGNTIYF

abundance: -
j_gene: TRBJ1-4
v_gene: TRBV6-5
d_gene: -
CDR3nt: TGTGCCAGCGGGCCGAAACAGTCCAGGAATGAAAAACTGTTTTTT
CDR3aa: CASGPKQSRNEKLFF

abundance: -
j_gene: TRBJ1-4
v_gene: TRBV29-1
d_gene: TRBD1
CDR3nt: TGCAGCGCCCACCGAGACAGGGACGAAAAACTGTTTTTT
CDR3aa: CSAHRDRDEKLFF

abundance: -
j_gene: TRBJ2-2
v_gene: TRBV7-2
d_gene: -
CDR3nt: TGTGCCAGCAGCTCCTTTACCGGGGAGCTGTTTTTT
CDR3aa: CASSSFTGELFF

abundance: -
j_gene: TRBJ1-5
v_gene: TRBV5-4
d_gene: TRBD1
CDR3nt: TGTGCCAGCAGCGCAGGGGGCATCAGCAATCAGCCCCAGCATTTT
CDR3aa: CASSAGGISNQPQHF

abundance: -
j_gene: TRBJ2-7
v_gene: TRBV19
d_gene: -
CDR3nt: TGTGCCAGTTCCCCGACAGGCCCCTACGAGCAGTACTTC
CDR3aa: CASSPTGPYEQYF

abundance: -
j_gene: TRBJ2-1
v_gene: TRBV9
d_gene: -
CDR3nt: TGTGCCAGCAGTGAAGACTCCCCGAGTGAGCAGTTCTTC
CDR3aa: CASSEDSPSEQFF

abundance: -
j_gene: TRBJ1-1
v_gene: TRBV6-5
d_gene: TRBD1
CDR3nt: TGTGCCAGCAGTTACGACAGGGGGCGCCGGGCTTTCTTT
CDR3aa: CASSYDRGRRAFF

abundance: -
j_gene: TRBJ2-3
v_gene: TRBV5-5
d_gene: -
CDR3nt: TGTGCCAGCAGCCCACCTATTCAACAGTCACAAGATACGCAGTATTTT
CDR3aa: CASSPPIQQSQDTQYF

abundance: once
j_gene: TRBJ2-7
v_gene: TRBV5-1
d_gene: TRBD1
CDR3nt: TGCGCCAGCAGCCAGACAGGGATCCACGAGCAGTACTTC
CDR3aa: CASSQTGIHEQYF

abundance: -
j_gene: TRBJ1-4
v_gene: TRBV5-1
d_gene: TRBD1
CDR3nt: TGCGCCAGCAGCTTGGCGACAGGGGAAGGTGAAAAACTGTTTTTT
CDR3aa: CASSLATGEGEKLFF

abundance: -
j_gene: TRBJ2-7
v_gene: TRBV27
d_gene: -
CDR3nt: TGTGCCAGCAGCAAAGGGGGTTACGAGCAGTACTTC
CDR3aa: CASSKGGYEQYF

abundance: few
j_gene: TRBJ1-1
v_gene: TRBV18
d_gene: -
CDR3nt: TGTGCCAGCTCACCGTCGACAGGGAACACTGAAGCTTTCTTT
CDR3aa: CASSPSTGNTEAFF